Below, 11 T cell receptor beta chains from the same sample are listed, as sequenced in a study of identical twins. MiXCR, run by TCRdb on the 5' RACE reads, gives a single entry per CDR3 protein. The sample records some 500,000 distinct CDR3 sequences, 13% to 15% being singletons. This sample also belongs to another study, concerning yellow fever vaccine responses in identical twins.

The sample was CD4+ T cells sorted from blood. These receptors all come from a woman younger than 30 in good health.

This clonotype occurred many times. The rearrangement uses TRBV7-8 and TRBJ2-2, with D unresolved. Trimming cost V 5 bases and J 6 bases, with 7 bases left between them. CDR1 and CDR2 (germline): SGHVS, FQNEAQ. The CDR3 loop spans 12 amino acids. The CDR3 DNA follows: TGTGCCAGCAGCGCCCCTGCCGGGGAGCTGTTTTTT. As protein: CASSAPAGELFF.

This clonotype was seen more than once but under ten times. The chain links TRBV28 to TRBJ2-2, with 7 bases identical to TRBD1. The CDR3 is 16 residues long. After removal of 8 bases from V and 3 bases from J, the junction contained 12 bases not matched to a gene. The germline gives CDR1 MDHEN, CDR2 SYDVKM. DNA for the CDR3: TGTGCCAGCCAGGGCCGGGAAACAGGGGACACCGGGGAGCTGTTTTTT. The encoded protein is CASQGRETGDTGELFF.

The J gene is TRBJ2-5, the V gene TRBV20-1; TRBD1 matches at 8 bases. J gave up 0 bases and V 4 bases, and 7 bases lay outside the gene matches. Per the germline V gene, CDR1 is DFQATT and CDR2 is SNEGSKA (reference sequence). The CDR3 length is 15 residues. The CDR3 DNA is TGCAGTGCTACTGACAGGGGTCACCACCAAGAGACCCAGTACTTC. Its translation: CSATDRGHHQETQYF.

V and J are TRBV4-1 and TRBJ2-4; TRBD2 is a possible D gene (5 bases). Trimming left V 1 base short and J 7 bases short, with 17 bases between. Per germline, CDR1 MGHRA and CDR2 YSYEKL. The CDR3 extends over 16 amino acids. CDR3: CASSQVLGPGENIQYF. The DNA of the CDR3 is TGCGCCAGCAGCCAAGTTTTAGGGCCCGGGGAGAACATTCAGTACTTC.

This clonotype was seen ten or more times. This rearrangement joins TRBV4-2 to TRBJ1-1, with 8 bases fitting TRBD1. This CDR3 comprises 15 residues. Germline V CDR1 and CDR2: LGHNA, YNFKEQ. Germline trimming cut 3 bases from V and 5 bases from J; bases unmatched to any gene: 8. The CDR3 reads CASSQENRGGTEAFF. The CDR3 coding sequence is TGTGCCAGCAGCCAGGAGAACAGGGGGGGTACTGAAGCTTTCTTT.

V usage is TRBV29-1 and J usage is TRBJ2-5; D gene uncertain. CDR3 length equals 13 residues. V was clipped by 3 bases and J by 2 bases, with 10 bases between them. Germline V CDR1 and CDR2: SQVTM, ANQGSEA. This chain's CDR3 is CSVDPENQETQYF. CDR3 nucleotides: TGCAGCGTTGATCCAGAAAATCAAGAGACCCAGTACTTC.

The V call is TRBV6-2 or TRBV6-3, the J call TRBJ2-1; 10 nucleotides align to TRBD2. Per the germline V gene, CDR1 is MNHEY and CDR2 is SVGEGT. The CDR3 spans 18 residues. V trimming: 4 bases; J trimming: 4 bases; junction bases outside the gene matches: 13. For the CDR3, the DNA is TGTGCCAGCAGTTCACCGGGGAAGACTAGCGGGTATTACAATGAGCAGTTCTTC. Residues: CASSSPGKTSGYYNEQFF.

V usage is TRBV9 and J usage is TRBJ2-5; 7 nucleotides line up with TRBD1. The V gene end was trimmed by 0 bases and the J gene end by 5 bases; junction bases not matched to a gene: 7. The CDR3 totals 15 residues. CDR1 is SGDLS, CDR2 YYNGEE, per germline. The CDR3 DNA sequence: TGTGCCAGCAGCGTAGACAGGGGCGGTGGGGAGACCCAGTACTTC. Translated, it gives CASSVDRGGGETQYF.

This clonotype occurred many times. The chain recombines TRBV12-3 or TRBV12-4 with TRBJ2-1; maybe TRBD1 (5 bases). Trimming removed 2 bases at V and 9 bases at J, with 11 bases between. This CDR3 region has 13 residues. The CDR3 DNA follows: TGTGCCAGCAGTTTATTGGGGCCCGGTGAGCAGTTCTTC. This translates into CASSLLGPGEQFF.

This clonotype was recorded a few times. The genes are TRBV3-1 and TRBJ2-1, with TRBD2 matching 10 bases. The CDR3 loop spans 16 amino acids. Trimming removed 5 bases from V and 0 bases from J; junction bases left unmatched: 4. Looked up from germline, CDR1 is LGHDT and CDR2 is YNNKEL (reference sequence). CDR3 region: CASSNLAGGSYNEQFF. In DNA, the CDR3 is TGTGCCAGCAGCAATTTAGCGGGAGGCTCCTACAATGAGCAGTTCTTC.

For the CDR3, the DNA is TGTGCCAGCAGTTCCACTAGAGCGCCAAGGGTAAATGAGCAGTTCTTC. This sequence encodes CASSSTRAPRVNEQFF. The rearrangement links TRBV28 to TRBJ2-1; a possible D gene is TRBD2 (5 bases). V was cut by 4 bases and J by 7 bases, with 20 bases left in between. The V gene's germline CDR1 is MDHEN and CDR2 SYDVKM. The CDR3 totals 16 residues. The full variable domain, its missing parts supplied by reference TRBV28 and TRBJ2-1, is DVKVTQSSRYLVKRTGEKVFLECVQDMDHENMFWYRQDPGLGLRLIYFSYDVKMKEKGDIPEGYSVSREKKERFSLILESASTNQTSMYLCASSSTRAPRVNEQFFGPGTRLTVL.